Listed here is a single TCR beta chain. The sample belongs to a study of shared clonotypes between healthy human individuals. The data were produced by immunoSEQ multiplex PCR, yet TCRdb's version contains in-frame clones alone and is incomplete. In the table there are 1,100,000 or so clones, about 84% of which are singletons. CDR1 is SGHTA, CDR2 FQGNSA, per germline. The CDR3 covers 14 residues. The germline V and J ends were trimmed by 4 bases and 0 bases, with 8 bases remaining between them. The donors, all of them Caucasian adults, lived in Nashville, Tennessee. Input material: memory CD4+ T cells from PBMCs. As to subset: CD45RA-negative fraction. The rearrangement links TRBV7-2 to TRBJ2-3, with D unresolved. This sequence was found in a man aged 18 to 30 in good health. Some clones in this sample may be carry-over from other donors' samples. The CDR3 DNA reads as TGTGCCAGCAGCTCGGACGTTAGCACAGATACGCAGTATTTT. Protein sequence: CASSSDVSTDTQYF.